The clone carrying this T cell receptor (beta chain) was detected a few times. The antigen is not known. This entry comes from a study of T cells in Graves' hyperthyroidism and ophthalmopathy. Diagnosis rested on symptoms, serum thyroxine and TRAb, thyroid ultrasound, and orbital computed tomography. TCR beta CDR3 sequences were amplified from RNA transcripts. Using the HTBI primer set, a first-round RT-PCR was run on the TCR CDR3. TCRdb redid the calling of the multiplex PCR reads with MiXCR, one entry per CDR3 protein. Among 200,000 to 250,000 distinct CDR3 sequences, roughly 15% were seen once, and the ten largest hold approximately 46%. Overall study results and limits: Most thyroid clonotypes with frequency above 0.001 were detected in blood.

This CDR3 comprises 17 residues. Germline lookup yields CDR1 MNHEY and CDR2 SVGAGI. J lost 9 bases, V lost 0 bases, and 13 bases had no gene match. Source material: blood. The chain is built from TRBV6-5 and TRBJ2-1; TRBD2 agrees at 8 bases. The source of this sequence is a man aged 50-60 years with Graves' hyperthyroidism. The CDR3 reads CASSYSTLTGGPFEQFF. CDR3 nucleotide sequence: TGTGCCAGCAGTTACTCGACTTTAACGGGAGGGCCGTTTGAGCAGTTCTTC.